This is a list of T cell receptor beta chains from one sample in a study of T cells in Graves' hyperthyroidism and ophthalmopathy. TCRdb redid the calling of the multiplex PCR reads with MiXCR, one entry per CDR3 protein. The data show roughly 290,000 distinct CDR3 sequences, 10% to 15% seen once. The sequencing sample was made of blood. The origin of the receptors is a woman younger than 45 with Graves' hyperthyroidism that later progressed to Graves' ophthalmopathy. The CDR3 runs from the conserved cysteine through the conserved F or W. A D gene is named only where the DNA matches it firmly. Clone size, where shown, is once, few, many, or a class for clones that have expanded.

J: TRBJ2-6; V: TRBV12-3/TRBV12-4; D: TRBD2; size: few; DNA: TGTGCCAGCAGTTTAAGCTATAGGCTAGCGGGAAGCTCTGGGGCCAACGTCCTGACTTTC; CDR3: CASSLSYRLAGSSGANVLTF
J: TRBJ2-5; V: TRBV7-2; D: TRBD2; size: many; DNA: TGTGCCAGCAGTTTTAGCGGGAGGGACGGGGAGACCCAGTACTTC; CDR3: CASSFSGRDGETQYF
J: TRBJ2-7; V: TRBV6-6; D: TRBD2; size: many; DNA: TGTGCCAGCAGTTACCAGCGGGATTCGTACGAGCAGTACTTC; CDR3: CASSYQRDSYEQYF
J: TRBJ1-5; V: TRBV20-1; D: -; size: many; DNA: TGCAGTGCTAGCCCCGGGGGGGCAATCGGTCAGCCCCAGCATTTT; CDR3: CSASPGGAIGQPQHF
J: TRBJ2-1; V: TRBV29-1; D: -; size: many; DNA: TGCAGCGTTGAAACGGGGCATGAGCAGTTCTTC; CDR3: CSVETGHEQFF
J: TRBJ2-5; V: TRBV29-1; D: TRBD2; size: few; DNA: TGCAGCGTTGAGTGGACTAGGCAAGGGACCCAGTACTTC; CDR3: CSVEWTRQGTQYF
J: TRBJ2-2; V: TRBV5-4; D: TRBD2; size: many; DNA: TGTGCCACCAAGCGGACTAGCGGGAGCTTCGCCGGGGAGCTGTTTTTT; CDR3: CATKRTSGSFAGELFF
J: TRBJ2-1; V: TRBV4-1; D: -; size: -; DNA: TGCGCCAGCAGCCCCAGAGGTAATAGCGCCTACAATGAGCAGTTCTTC; CDR3: CASSPRGNSAYNEQFF
J: TRBJ1-1; V: TRBV19; D: -; size: -; DNA: TGTGCCAGTAGTCTGGGGGAGACTGAAGCTTTCTTT; CDR3: CASSLGETEAFF
J: TRBJ2-7; V: TRBV20-1; D: -; size: many; DNA: TGCAGTGGGGGGCGGGCAGACTCCTACGAGCAGTACTTC; CDR3: CSGGRADSYEQYF
J: TRBJ2-5; V: TRBV4-2; D: -; size: many; DNA: TGTGCCAGCAGCCAAGATCTGACGGGACGGGAGACCCAGTACTTC; CDR3: CASSQDLTGRETQYF
J: TRBJ1-1; V: TRBV19; D: -; size: few; DNA: TGTGCCAGTAGTAATAGGTTTGTGGGGCCTGAAGCTTTCTTT; CDR3: CASSNRFVGPEAFF
J: TRBJ1-1; V: TRBV12-3/TRBV12-4; D: -; size: -; DNA: TGTGCCAGCGTCCCCGGGGTAGGTCGGACTGAAGCTTTCTTT; CDR3: CASVPGVGRTEAFF
J: TRBJ1-5; V: TRBV7-8; D: -; size: many; DNA: TGTGCCAGCAGCGACAGATTTCGCAATCAGCCCCAGCATTTT; CDR3: CASSDRFRNQPQHF
J: TRBJ2-2; V: TRBV7-2; D: -; size: -; DNA: TGTGCCAGCAGCCTAGGAGGTGGGGTGACCGGGGAGCTGTTTTTT; CDR3: CASSLGGGVTGELFF
J: TRBJ2-3; V: TRBV7-9; D: -; size: many; DNA: TGTGCCAGCAGCTTAGCCCCGGGTCGCTCAGGGACAGATACGCAGTATTTT; CDR3: CASSLAPGRSGTDTQYF
J: TRBJ2-2; V: TRBV12-3/TRBV12-4; D: -; size: many; DNA: TGTGCCAGCAGGGCGAGAGACAAGTACACCGGGGAGCTGTTTTTT; CDR3: CASRARDKYTGELFF
J: TRBJ2-5; V: TRBV7-9; D: TRBD2; size: many; DNA: TGTGCCAGCAGCCCAACTAGCGGGAAAGAGACCCAGTACTTC; CDR3: CASSPTSGKETQYF
J: TRBJ1-1; V: TRBV20-1; D: -; size: many; DNA: TGCAGTGCTAGAGATATCCGGGGGCGAGACACTGAAGCTTTCTTT; CDR3: CSARDIRGRDTEAFF
J: TRBJ2-1; V: TRBV27; D: -; size: many; DNA: TGTGCCAGCAGTTTGCTGATGAGCTCCTACAATGAGCAGTTCTTC; CDR3: CASSLLMSSYNEQFF
J: TRBJ1-5; V: TRBV20-1; D: -; size: many; DNA: TGCAGTGCTAGTCGGGGGGCTGATCAGCCCCAGCATTTT; CDR3: CSASRGADQPQHF
J: TRBJ2-3; V: TRBV20-1; D: -; size: many; DNA: TGCAGTGCAGAGACATGGACACTAGGGGTTGTGACAGATACGCAGTATTTT; CDR3: CSAETWTLGVVTDTQYF
J: TRBJ1-2; V: TRBV28; D: -; size: many; DNA: TGTGCCAGCAGTCCAAGGGACCGAAAGTCCTATGGCTACACCTTC; CDR3: CASSPRDRKSYGYTF
J: TRBJ2-3; V: TRBV24-1; D: -; size: many; DNA: TGTGCCACCGGCCGGGGCACAGATACGCAGTATTTT; CDR3: CATGRGTDTQYF
J: TRBJ1-5; V: TRBV28; D: TRBD1; size: many; DNA: TGTGCCAGCAGTTTAAACAGGGGGCCTAGCAATCAGCCCCAGCATTTT; CDR3: CASSLNRGPSNQPQHF
J: TRBJ2-6; V: TRBV18; D: TRBD1; size: -; DNA: TGTGCCAGCTCACCCCCCCAGGGGGCGGCTGGGGCCAACGTCCTGACTTTC; CDR3: CASSPPQGAAGANVLTF
J: TRBJ1-1; V: TRBV20-1; D: -; size: many; DNA: TGCAGTGCTACTCAGCAAGTGAACACTGAAGCTTTCTTT; CDR3: CSATQQVNTEAFF
J: TRBJ2-4; V: TRBV30; D: -; size: many; DNA: TGTGCCTGGAGTGTCATGGGACTGTCGCTAGCCAAAAACATTCAGTACTTC; CDR3: CAWSVMGLSLAKNIQYF
J: TRBJ2-7; V: TRBV14; D: TRBD1; size: many; DNA: TGTGCCAGCAGCCAAGGAATGCAGGGGGAGTACGAGCAGTACTTC; CDR3: CASSQGMQGEYEQYF